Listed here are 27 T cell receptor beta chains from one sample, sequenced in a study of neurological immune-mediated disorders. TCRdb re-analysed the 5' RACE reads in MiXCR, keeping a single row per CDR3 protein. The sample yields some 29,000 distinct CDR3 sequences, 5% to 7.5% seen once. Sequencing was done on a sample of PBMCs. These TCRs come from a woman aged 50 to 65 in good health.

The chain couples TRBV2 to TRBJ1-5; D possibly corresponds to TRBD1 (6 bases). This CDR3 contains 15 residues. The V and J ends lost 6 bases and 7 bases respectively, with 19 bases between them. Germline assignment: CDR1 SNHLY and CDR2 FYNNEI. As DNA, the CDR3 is TGTGCCAGCAGGTCCGGGACAAGTGTCGAACAGCCCCAGCATTTT. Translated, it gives CASRSGTSVEQPQHF.

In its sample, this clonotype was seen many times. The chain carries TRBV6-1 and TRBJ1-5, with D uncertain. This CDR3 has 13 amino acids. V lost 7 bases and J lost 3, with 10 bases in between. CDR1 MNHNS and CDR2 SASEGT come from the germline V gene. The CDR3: CASTGSLNQPQHF. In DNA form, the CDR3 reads TGTGCCAGCACAGGCAGTCTCAATCAGCCCCAGCATTTT.

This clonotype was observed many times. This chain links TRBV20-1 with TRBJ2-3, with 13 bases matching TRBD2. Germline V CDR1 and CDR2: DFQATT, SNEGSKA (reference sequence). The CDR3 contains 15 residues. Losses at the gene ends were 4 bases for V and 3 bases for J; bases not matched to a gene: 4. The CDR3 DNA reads TGCAGTGCTATTGGGACTAGCGGGAAAACAGATACGCAGTATTTT. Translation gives CSAIGTSGKTDTQYF.

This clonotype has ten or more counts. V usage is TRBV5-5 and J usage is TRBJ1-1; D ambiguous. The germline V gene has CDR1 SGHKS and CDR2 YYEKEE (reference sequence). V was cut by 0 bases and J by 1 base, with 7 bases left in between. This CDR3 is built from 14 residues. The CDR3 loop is CASSLVAGNTEAFF. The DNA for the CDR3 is TGTGCCAGCAGCTTGGTGGCAGGGAACACTGAAGCTTTCTTT.

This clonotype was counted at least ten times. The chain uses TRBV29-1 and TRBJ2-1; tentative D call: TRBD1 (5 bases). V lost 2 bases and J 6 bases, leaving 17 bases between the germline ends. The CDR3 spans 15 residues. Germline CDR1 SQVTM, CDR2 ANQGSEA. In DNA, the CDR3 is TGCAGCGTTGAATCCCCAGCTGGGGCTCCCAATGAGCAGTTCTTC. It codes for CSVESPAGAPNEQFF.

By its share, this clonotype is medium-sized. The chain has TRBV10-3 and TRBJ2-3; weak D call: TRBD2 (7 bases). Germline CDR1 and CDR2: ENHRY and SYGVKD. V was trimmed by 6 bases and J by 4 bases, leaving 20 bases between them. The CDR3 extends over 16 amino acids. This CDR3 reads CAIRERGGPGADTQYF. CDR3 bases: TGTGCCATCAGAGAAAGGGGGGGGCCAGGTGCAGATACGCAGTATTTT.

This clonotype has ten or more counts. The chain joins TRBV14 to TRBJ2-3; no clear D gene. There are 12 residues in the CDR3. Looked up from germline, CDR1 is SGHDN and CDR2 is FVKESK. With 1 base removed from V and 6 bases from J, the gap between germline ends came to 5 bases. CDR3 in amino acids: CASSQVGDTQYF. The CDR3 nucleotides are TGTGCCAGCAGCCAAGTGGGGGATACGCAGTATTTT.

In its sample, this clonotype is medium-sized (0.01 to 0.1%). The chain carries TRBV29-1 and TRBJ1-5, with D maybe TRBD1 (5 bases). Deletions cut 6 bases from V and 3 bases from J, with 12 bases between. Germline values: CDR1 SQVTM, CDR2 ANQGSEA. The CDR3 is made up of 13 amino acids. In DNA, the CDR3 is TGCAGCGTCCGTAGGGGACCCAATCAGCCCCAGCATTTT. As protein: CSVRRGPNQPQHF.

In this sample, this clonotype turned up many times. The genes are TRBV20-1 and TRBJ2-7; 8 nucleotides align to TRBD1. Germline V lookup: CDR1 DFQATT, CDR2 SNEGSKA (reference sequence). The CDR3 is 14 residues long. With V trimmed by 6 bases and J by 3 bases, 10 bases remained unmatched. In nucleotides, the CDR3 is TGCAGTGCAAATAGACAGGGGCGAATCTACGAGCAGTACTTC. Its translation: CSANRQGRIYEQYF.

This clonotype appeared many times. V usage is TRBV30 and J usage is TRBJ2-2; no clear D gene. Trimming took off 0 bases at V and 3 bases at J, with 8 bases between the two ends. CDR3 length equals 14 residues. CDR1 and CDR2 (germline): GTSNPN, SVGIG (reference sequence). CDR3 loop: CAWSVVSYTGELFF. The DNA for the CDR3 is TGTGCCTGGAGTGTAGTCAGTTACACCGGGGAGCTGTTTTTT.

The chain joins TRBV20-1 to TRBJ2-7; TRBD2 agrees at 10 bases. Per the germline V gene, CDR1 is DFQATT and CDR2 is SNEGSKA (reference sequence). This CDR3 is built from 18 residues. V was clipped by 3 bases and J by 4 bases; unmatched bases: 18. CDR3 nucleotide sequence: TGCAGTGCTAGTGTACTGGCTAGCGGGAGCCTGAGGTCTTACGAGCAGTACTTC. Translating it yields CSASVLASGSLRSYEQYF.

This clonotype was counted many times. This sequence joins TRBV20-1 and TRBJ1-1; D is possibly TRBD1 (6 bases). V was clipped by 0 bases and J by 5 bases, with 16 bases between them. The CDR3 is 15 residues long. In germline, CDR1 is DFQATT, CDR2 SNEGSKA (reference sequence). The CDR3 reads CSARDLDTGRTEAFF. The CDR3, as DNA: TGCAGTGCTAGAGATTTGGACACAGGGAGGACTGAAGCTTTCTTT.

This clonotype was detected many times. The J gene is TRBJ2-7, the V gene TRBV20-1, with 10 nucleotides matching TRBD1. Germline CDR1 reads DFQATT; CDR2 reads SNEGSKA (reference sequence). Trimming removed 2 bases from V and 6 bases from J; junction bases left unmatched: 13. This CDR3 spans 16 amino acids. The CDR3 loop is CSARRSTPGQGREQYF. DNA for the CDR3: TGCAGTGCTAGACGGTCCACTCCGGGACAGGGGCGCGAGCAGTACTTC.

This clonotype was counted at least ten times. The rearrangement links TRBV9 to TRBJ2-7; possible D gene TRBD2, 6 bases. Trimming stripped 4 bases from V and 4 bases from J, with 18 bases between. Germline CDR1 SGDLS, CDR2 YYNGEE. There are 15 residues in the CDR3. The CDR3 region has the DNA TGTGCCAGCAGCCGGGGGTGGGGGACCTATTACGAGCAGTACTTC. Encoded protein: CASSRGWGTYYEQYF.

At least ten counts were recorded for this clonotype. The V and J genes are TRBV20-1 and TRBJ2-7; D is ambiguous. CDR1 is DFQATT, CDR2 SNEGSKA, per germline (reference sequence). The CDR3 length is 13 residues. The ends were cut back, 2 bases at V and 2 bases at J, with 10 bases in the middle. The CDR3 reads CSARHSEAYEQYF. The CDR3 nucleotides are TGCAGTGCTAGACACAGCGAAGCCTACGAGCAGTACTTC.

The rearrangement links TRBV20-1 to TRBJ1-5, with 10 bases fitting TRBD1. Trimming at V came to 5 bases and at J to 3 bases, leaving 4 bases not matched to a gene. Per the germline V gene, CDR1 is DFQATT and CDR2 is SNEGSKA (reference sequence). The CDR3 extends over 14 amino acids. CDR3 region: CSAHGTGDNQPQHF. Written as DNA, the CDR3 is TGCAGTGCTCATGGGACAGGGGACAATCAGCCCCAGCATTTT.

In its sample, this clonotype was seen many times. CDR3 sequence reads: CASSLEGNGETQYF. CDR3 nucleotides: TGCGCCAGCAGCTTGGAAGGGAACGGGGAGACCCAGTACTTC. The chain has TRBV5-1 and TRBJ2-5, with D hard to call. The CDR3 is 14 residues long. V lost 0 bases, J lost 5 bases, and 11 bases lay in between. Germline V gene lookup returns CDR1 SGHRS and CDR2 YFSETQ.

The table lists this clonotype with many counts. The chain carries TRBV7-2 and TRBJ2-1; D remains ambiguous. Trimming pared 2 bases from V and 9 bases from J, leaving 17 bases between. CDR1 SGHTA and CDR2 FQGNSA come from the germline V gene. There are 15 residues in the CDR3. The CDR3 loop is CASSLTLGSFVEQFF. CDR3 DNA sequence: TGTGCCAGCAGCTTAACGCTAGGATCTTTTGTTGAGCAGTTCTTC.

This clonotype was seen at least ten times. CDR3 coding DNA: TGTGCCAGCAGGGCGACTGCAAACACTGAAGCTTTCTTT. Translation: CASRATANTEAFF. This sequence joins TRBV12-3 or TRBV12-4 and TRBJ1-1; D is undetermined. The CDR3 totals 13 residues. V dropped 6 bases and J dropped 2 bases, with 10 bases sitting between them.

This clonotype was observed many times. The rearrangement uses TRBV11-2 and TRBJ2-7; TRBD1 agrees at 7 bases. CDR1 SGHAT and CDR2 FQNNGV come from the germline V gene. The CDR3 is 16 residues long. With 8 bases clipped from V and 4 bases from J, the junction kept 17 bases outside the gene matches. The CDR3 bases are TGTGCCAGCCTCGGTTCAGGAGAGGACAGGTCTTACGAGCAGTACTTC. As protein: CASLGSGEDRSYEQYF. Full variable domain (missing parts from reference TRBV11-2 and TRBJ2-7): EAGVAQSPRYKIIEKRQSVAFWCNPISGHATLYWYQQILGQGPKLLIQFQNNGVVDDSQLPKDRFSAERLKGVDSTLKIQPAKLEDSAVYLCASLGSGEDRSYEQYFGPGTRLTVT.

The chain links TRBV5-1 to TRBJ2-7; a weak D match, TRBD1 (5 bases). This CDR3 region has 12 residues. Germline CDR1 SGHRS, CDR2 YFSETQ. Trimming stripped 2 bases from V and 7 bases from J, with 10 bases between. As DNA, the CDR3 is TGCGCCAGCAGCTTAACAGGAAAAGAGCAGTACTTC. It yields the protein CASSLTGKEQYF.

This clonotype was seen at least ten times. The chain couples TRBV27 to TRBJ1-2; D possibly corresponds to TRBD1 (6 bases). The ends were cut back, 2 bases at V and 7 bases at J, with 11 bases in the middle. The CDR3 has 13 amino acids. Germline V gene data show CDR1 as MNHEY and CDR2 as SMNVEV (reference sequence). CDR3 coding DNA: TGTGCCAGCAGTTTAACAGGGCGGAGTGGCTACACCTTC. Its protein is CASSLTGRSGYTF.

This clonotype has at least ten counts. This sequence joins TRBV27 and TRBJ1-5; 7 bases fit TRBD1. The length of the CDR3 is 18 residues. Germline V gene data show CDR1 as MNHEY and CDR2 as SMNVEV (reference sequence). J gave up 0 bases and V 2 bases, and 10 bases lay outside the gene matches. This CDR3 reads CASSLRGRGADSNQPQHF. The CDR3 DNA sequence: TGTGCCAGCAGTTTAAGGGGGCGGGGAGCGGATAGCAATCAGCCCCAGCATTTT.

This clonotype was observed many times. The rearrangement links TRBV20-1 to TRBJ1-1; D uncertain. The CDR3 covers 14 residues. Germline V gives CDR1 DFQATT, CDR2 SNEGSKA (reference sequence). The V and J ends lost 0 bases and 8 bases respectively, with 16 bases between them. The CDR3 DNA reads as TGCAGTGCTAGAGATCCCAGTATACTTAGGGAAGCTTTCTTT. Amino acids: CSARDPSILREAFF.

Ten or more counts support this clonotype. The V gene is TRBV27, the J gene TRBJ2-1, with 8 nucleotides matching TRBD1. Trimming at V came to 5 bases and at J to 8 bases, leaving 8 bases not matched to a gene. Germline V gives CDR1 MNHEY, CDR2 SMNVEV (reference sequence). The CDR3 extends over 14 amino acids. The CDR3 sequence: CASSPRQGSDEQFF. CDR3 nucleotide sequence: TGTGCCAGCAGTCCCAGACAGGGGTCAGATGAGCAGTTCTTC.

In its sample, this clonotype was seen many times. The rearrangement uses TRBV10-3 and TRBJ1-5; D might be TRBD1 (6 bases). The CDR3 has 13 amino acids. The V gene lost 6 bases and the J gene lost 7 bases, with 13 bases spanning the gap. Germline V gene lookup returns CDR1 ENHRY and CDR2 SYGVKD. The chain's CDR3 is CAIRGAGVQPQHF. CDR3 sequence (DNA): TGTGCCATCAGGGGGGCAGGGGTCCAGCCCCAGCATTTT.

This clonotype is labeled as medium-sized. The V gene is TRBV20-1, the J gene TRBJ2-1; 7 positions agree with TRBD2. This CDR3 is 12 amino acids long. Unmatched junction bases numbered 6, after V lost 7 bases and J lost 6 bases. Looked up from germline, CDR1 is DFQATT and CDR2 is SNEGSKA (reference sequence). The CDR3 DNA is TGCAGTGGTGGGACTACCATCAATGAGCAGTTCTTC. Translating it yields CSGGTTINEQFF.